The 31 T cell receptor beta chains presented below share a single source sample, sequenced in a study of T cells in Graves' hyperthyroidism and ophthalmopathy. TCR beta CDR3 regions were amplified from RNA. Initially, a first-round RT-PCR of the TCR CDR3 employed the HTBI primer set. TCRdb ran MiXCR on the multiplex PCR reads and lists one entry per CDR3 protein. The data contain about 600,000 distinct CDR3 sequences, roughly a sixth of them seen just once; the ten biggest clones take up about 3.5%. The sequenced sample consisted of blood. The receptors come from a middle-aged woman with Graves' ophthalmopathy.

This clonotype was counted only a few times. The rearrangement joins TRBV5-4 to TRBJ1-1; TRBD1 might be the D (6 bases). V lost 2 bases and J 1 base, leaving 12 bases between the germline ends. The CDR3 consists of 15 residues. Germline loops: CDR1 SGHNT, CDR2 YYREEE (reference sequence). The CDR3 nucleotides are TGTGCCAGCAGCTTATCTGCAGGGGAGAACACTGAAGCTTTCTTT. This encodes CASSLSAGENTEAFF.

In this sample, this clonotype turned up many times. The rearrangement links TRBV5-1 to TRBJ2-3, with D hard to call. This CDR3 is 13 amino acids long. Germline assignment: CDR1 SGHRS and CDR2 YFSETQ. The V gene lost 4 bases and the J gene lost 6 bases, with 12 bases spanning the gap. CDR3 in amino acids: CASSPLLTDTQYF. DNA of the CDR3: TGCGCCAGCAGCCCCCTACTTACCGATACGCAGTATTTT. The full variable domain, its missing parts supplied by reference TRBV5-1 and TRBJ2-3, is KAGVTQTPRYLIKTRGQQVTLSCSPISGHRSVSWYQQTPGQGLQFLFEYFSETQRNKGNFPGRFSGRQFSNSRSEMNVSTLELGDSALYLCASSPLLTDTQYFGPGTRLTVL.

This clonotype has just a few counts. The chain employs TRBV30 and TRBJ2-2; the D gene could be TRBD1 or TRBD2 (6 bases each). Germline V gene data show CDR1 as GTSNPN and CDR2 as SVGIG (reference sequence). The CDR3 spans 13 residues. With 8 bases removed from V and 1 base from J, the gap between germline ends came to 11 bases. The CDR3 sequence: CAGGGLNTGELFF. In nucleotides, the CDR3 is TGTGCCGGAGGGGGGTTGAACACCGGGGAGCTGTTTTTT.

This clonotype was seen repeatedly, ten times or more. The chain has TRBV27 and TRBJ1-4; D remains ambiguous. The V and J ends lost 2 bases and 1 base respectively, with 5 bases between them. The CDR3 has 14 residues. Germline V gene data show CDR1 as MNHEY and CDR2 as SMNVEV (reference sequence). The CDR3 loop is CASSLRRTNEKLFF. The CDR3 bases are TGTGCCAGCAGTTTACGCAGAACTAATGAAAAACTGTTTTTT.

This clonotype was picked up many times. This sequence joins TRBV2 and TRBJ2-7; 8 bases align to TRBD1. V was pared by 4 bases and J by 4 bases, with 6 bases of the junction left unmatched. The germline gives CDR1 SNHLY, CDR2 FYNNEI. The CDR3 runs to 14 residues. The CDR3 DNA reads as TGTGCCAGCAGTGTCCAGGGGGCGGGGTACGAGCAGTACTTC. This translates into CASSVQGAGYEQYF.

This clonotype was observed at least ten times. This chain joins TRBV28 and TRBJ2-5; 9 bases are shared with TRBD2. CDR3 length: 14 amino acids. CDR1 is MDHEN and CDR2 is SYDVKM in the germline V gene. J lost 5 bases, V lost 5 bases, and 6 bases had no gene match. The CDR3 sequence is CASSPHSGGETQYF. The CDR3 DNA reads as TGTGCCAGCAGTCCCCACAGCGGGGGGGAGACCCAGTACTTC.

This clonotype was found many times. The chain recombines TRBV2 with TRBJ2-7; no definite D call. The germline V and J ends were trimmed by 8 bases and 3 bases, with 8 bases remaining between them. The CDR3 sequence is 11 residues long. Germline values: CDR1 SNHLY, CDR2 FYNNEI. CDR3 coding DNA: TGTGCCAGCGCCAGAAGCTACGAGCAGTACTTC. This translates into CASARSYEQYF. The full variable domain, with the rest looked up from reference TRBV2 and TRBJ2-7, is EPEVTQTPSHQVTQMGQEVILRCVPISNHLYFYWYRQILGQKVEFLVSFYNNEISEKSEIFDDQFSVERPDGSNFTLKIRSTKLEDSAMYFCASARSYEQYFGPGTRLTVT.

This clonotype was counted only a few times. The chain has TRBV7-9 and TRBJ2-1; a possible D gene is TRBD2 (6 bases). From germline, CDR1 is SEHNR and CDR2 FQNEAQ (reference sequence). The V end was cut by 0 bases, the J end by 4 bases, with 16 bases between. The CDR3 has 17 amino acids. The CDR3 protein is CASSLANKGLPYNEQFF. The CDR3 coding sequence is TGTGCCAGCAGCTTAGCAAATAAGGGACTTCCTTACAATGAGCAGTTCTTC.

This sequence joins TRBV6-1 and TRBJ1-5; 8 nucleotides align to TRBD1. Germline CDR1 and CDR2: MNHNS and SASEGT. The CDR3 loop spans 17 amino acids. The trim removed 0 bases at V and 8 bases at J, leaving 12 bases unmatched. CDR3 nucleotides: TGTGCCAGCAGTGAAGCCCGACAGGGGAGGGCCTGGAAGCCCCAGCATTTT. Translation: CASSEARQGRAWKPQHF.

This clonotype was detected many times. V and J are TRBV20-1 and TRBJ2-1; weak D call: TRBD2 (5 bases). Germline lookup yields CDR1 DFQATT and CDR2 SNEGSKA (reference sequence). The CDR3 sequence is 14 residues long. The V gene lost 3 bases and the J gene lost 6 bases, with 15 bases spanning the gap. Here the CDR3 reads CSASPTRRSNEQFF. Here the CDR3 DNA reads TGCAGTGCTAGCCCAACCAGGAGGAGCAATGAGCAGTTCTTC.

This clonotype appeared a few times. The rearrangement joins TRBV6-2 or TRBV6-3 to TRBJ2-1, with TRBD2 identical over 12 bases. With V trimmed by 2 bases and J by 6 bases, 5 bases remained unmatched. The germline CDR1 and CDR2 sequences are MNHEY and SVGEGT. The CDR3 totals 16 residues. The DNA of the CDR3 is TGTGCCAGCAGTTACCCTGGGACTAGCGGGCCCAATGAGCAGTTCTTC. It codes for CASSYPGTSGPNEQFF.

At least ten counts were recorded for this clonotype. CDR3: CASSPGRALQETQYF. CDR3 sequence (DNA): TGTGCCAGCAGCCCAGGTCGGGCGCTCCAAGAGACCCAGTACTTC. The chain uses TRBV7-8 and TRBJ2-5, with D uncertain. The CDR3 extends over 15 amino acids. Germline loops: CDR1 SGHVS, CDR2 FQNEAQ. V was cut by 5 bases and J by 1 base, with 14 bases left in between.

Worth noting for this clonotype: This may stem from a read error, because a much larger clone lies one nucleotide away. The rearrangement links TRBV20-1 to TRBJ2-7, with 11 bases that match TRBD2. Germline trimming cut 3 bases from V and 12 bases from J; bases unmatched to any gene: 22. Germline V gene data show CDR1 as DFQATT and CDR2 as SNEGSKA (reference sequence). The CDR3 is 17 amino acids. The CDR3 DNA reads as TGCAGTGCTAGTCCCCCTAGGACTAGCGGGTCGCTTGAGCAGCCGTACTTC. Amino acids: CSASPPRTSGSLEQPYF.

This clonotype was observed a handful of times. A much larger clone is a single base away; this may be a read error. The chain couples TRBV20-1 to TRBJ2-1, with 12 nucleotides matching TRBD2. CDR3 size: 18 residues. Germline V lookup: CDR1 DFQATT, CDR2 SNEGSKA (reference sequence). For the CDR3, the DNA is TGCAATGCTAAGACTAGCGGGGGCCCCCGGGGCTCCTACAATGAGCAGTTCTTC. Translated, it gives CNAKTSGGPRGSYNEQFF.

This clonotype was counted at least ten times. This chain connects TRBV20-1 to TRBJ2-7, with TRBD2 identical over 7 bases. Losses at the gene ends were 2 bases for V and 1 base for J; bases not matched to a gene: 11. The CDR3 loop spans 16 amino acids. Germline V CDR1 and CDR2: DFQATT, SNEGSKA (reference sequence). CDR3 in DNA: TGCAGTGCTAGATCCCTTTCCAGCGGGGAATCCTACGAGCAGTACTTC. This gives the protein CSARSLSSGESYEQYF.

This clonotype turned up a few times. This sequence joins TRBV5-8 and TRBJ2-5; weak D call: TRBD1 (6 bases). The CDR3 consists of 16 residues. Germline V gene lookup returns CDR1 SGHTS and CDR2 YDEGEE. The V gene lost 1 base and the J gene lost 2 bases, with 15 bases spanning the gap. The CDR3 here is CASSLTGRGAQETQYF. For the CDR3, the DNA is TGTGCCAGCAGCTTGACAGGGAGAGGGGCTCAAGAGACCCAGTACTTC.

The chain couples TRBV10-3 to TRBJ1-4; unclear D gene. The V gene lost 10 bases and the J gene lost 4 bases, with 10 bases spanning the gap. The CDR3 consists of 12 residues. The germline gives CDR1 ENHRY, CDR2 SYGVKD. CDR3 DNA: TGTGCCACCGCGGGGAATAATGAAAAACTGTTTTTT. It codes for CATAGNNEKLFF.

This clonotype was seen a handful of times. This chain uses TRBV4-1 with TRBJ2-7, with 7 bases matching TRBD1. CDR1 is MGHRA and CDR2 is YSYEKL in the germline V gene. V was pared by 4 bases and J by 5 bases, with 17 bases of the junction left unmatched. This CDR3 has 17 amino acids. CDR3 sequence reads: CASSPVVVRGRSHEQYF. DNA of the CDR3: TGCGCCAGCAGCCCCGTGGTAGTGAGGGGGCGGTCGCACGAGCAGTACTTC.

This clonotype was detected ten times or more. This sequence joins TRBV20-1 and TRBJ1-6; D is unclear. V was clipped by 6 bases and J by 6 bases, with 12 bases between them. CDR3 length: 13 residues. Germline V gene sequence: CDR1 DFQATT, CDR2 SNEGSKA (reference sequence). The CDR3 coding sequence is TGCAGTGCGTTCAGAGAGGGTAATTCACCCCTCCACTTT. It yields the protein CSAFREGNSPLHF.

At least ten counts were recorded for this clonotype. The chain combines TRBV6-1 with TRBJ1-5, with D unclear. The germline CDR1 and CDR2 sequences are MNHNS and SASEGT. Between the trimmed V and J ends, which lost 4 bases and 1 base, there was a span of 11 bases. The CDR3 length is 15 residues. CDR3 loop: CASSVLGTSNQPQHF. The CDR3 coding sequence is TGTGCCAGCAGTGTACTAGGAACAAGCAATCAGCCCCAGCATTTT.

The chain employs TRBV2 and TRBJ2-2; 8 positions agree with TRBD1. Trimming removed 7 bases from V and 3 bases from J; junction bases left unmatched: 4. The CDR3 length is 14 residues. From germline, CDR1 is SNHLY and CDR2 FYNNEI. The CDR3 DNA is TGTGCCAGCAATAAGGACAGGGACACCGGGGAGCTGTTTTTT. Protein sequence: CASNKDRDTGELFF.

In its sample, this clonotype was seen a few times. The chain has TRBV10-3 and TRBJ1-2; D is uncertain. V lost 3 bases to trimming and J lost 2 bases, with 7 bases between them. The length of the CDR3 is 13 residues. The V gene's germline CDR1 is ENHRY and CDR2 SYGVKD. The DNA of the CDR3 is TGTGCCATCAGTGACAGCCTGAACTATGGCTACACCTTC. The encoded protein is CAISDSLNYGYTF.

There are many counts of this clonotype. The chain links TRBV7-2 to TRBJ2-2; D is unclear. V lost 2 bases to trimming and J lost 1 base, with 5 bases between them. This CDR3 is 14 amino acids long. Germline-derived CDR1 and CDR2 are SGHTA and FQGNSA. Here the CDR3 DNA reads TGTGCCAGCAGCTTAAGATTGAACACCGGGGAGCTGTTTTTT. This codes for CASSLRLNTGELFF.

This clonotype was seen more than once but under ten times. The rearrangement uses TRBV5-4 and TRBJ1-2, with 7 nucleotides matching TRBD1. Per the germline V gene, CDR1 is SGHNT and CDR2 is YYREEE (reference sequence). Losses at the gene ends were 6 bases for V and 7 bases for J; bases not matched to a gene: 9. The CDR3 covers 13 residues. The CDR3 here is CASKQGGAGGYTF. CDR3 in DNA: TGTGCCAGCAAGCAAGGGGGCGCGGGTGGCTACACCTTC.

This clonotype was seen many times. This sequence joins TRBV19 and TRBJ2-3; D call uncertain. The CDR3 sequence is 14 residues long. Germline V gene data show CDR1 as LNHDA and CDR2 as SQIVND (reference sequence). V lost 8 bases to trimming and J lost 1 base, with 13 bases between them. The CDR3 loop reads CASSLRRGTDTQYF. CDR3 DNA: TGTGCCAGTTCCTTAAGAAGGGGCACAGATACGCAGTATTTT.

In this sample, this clonotype turned up a few times. This sequence joins TRBV18 and TRBJ2-1; 7 nucleotides align to TRBD2. The CDR3 contains 15 residues. Trimming at V came to 8 bases and at J to 0 bases, leaving 7 bases not matched to a gene. The germline V gene encodes CDR1 KGHSH and CDR2 LQKENI. CDR3 DNA: TGTGCCAGCCCGGGAACGGGGGGCTCCTACAATGAGCAGTTCTTC. Its protein is CASPGTGGSYNEQFF.

This clonotype came up many times. The V and J genes are TRBV5-1 and TRBJ2-7; D may correspond to TRBD1 or TRBD2 (5 bases each). The CDR3 is made up of 15 amino acids. The germline CDR1 and CDR2 sequences are SGHRS and YFSETQ. Trimming took off 0 bases at V and 5 bases at J, with 15 bases between the two ends. CDR3 in amino acids: CASSLVGRGENEQYF. CDR3 nucleotide sequence: TGCGCCAGCAGCTTGGTTGGGAGAGGGGAGAACGAGCAGTACTTC.

A few counts support this clonotype. The chain recombines TRBV18 with TRBJ2-1, with D unclear. Per the germline V gene, CDR1 is KGHSH and CDR2 is LQKENI. V was pared by 1 base and J by 0 bases, with 13 bases between. This CDR3 region has 17 residues. The CDR3 is CASSPLQGSISYNEQFF. The CDR3 nucleotides read TGTGCCAGCTCACCACTTCAAGGGTCAATCTCCTACAATGAGCAGTTCTTC.

This sequence joins TRBV5-1 and TRBJ1-4, with D perhaps matching TRBD1 (5 bases). V was trimmed by 6 bases and J by 6 bases, leaving 15 bases between them. Germline CDR1 and CDR2: SGHRS and YFSETQ. The CDR3 is made up of 14 amino acids. The CDR3 loop reads CASTFSGTDEKLFF. The CDR3 DNA reads as TGCGCCAGCACCTTCTCCGGGACGGATGAAAAACTGTTTTTT.

This chain links TRBV29-1 with TRBJ1-1; no definite D call. Trimming took 4 bases from V and 0 from J, leaving 12 bases between them. In germline, CDR1 is SQVTM, CDR2 ANQGSEA. The CDR3 is 14 residues long. In DNA form, the CDR3 reads TGCAGCGTTGTGATTTCGGCCGTGAACACTGAAGCTTTCTTT. Encoded protein: CSVVISAVNTEAFF.

At least ten counts were recorded for this clonotype. The chain recombines TRBV6-1 with TRBJ2-2, with 7 bases that match TRBD1. Trimming cost V 2 bases and J 5 bases; bases outside gene matches: 5. CDR1 and CDR2 (germline): MNHNS, SASEGT. CDR3 length: 15 amino acids. CDR3: CASSERTGETGELFF. CDR3 DNA sequence: TGTGCCAGCAGTGAAAGGACAGGAGAGACCGGGGAGCTGTTTTTT.